Listed below are T cell receptor beta chains from one sample, sequenced in a study of blood T cells in healthy people across ages. Using its own MiXCR run on the 5' RACE reads, TCRdb lists one record per CDR3 protein. The table lists 1,500,000 or so distinct CDR3 sequences, roughly 60% of them singletons, with 5.5% to 8% in the top ten. The sequenced sample consisted of blood. These TCRs come from a man in his late teens or twenties in good health. Both conserved end residues are trimmed from each CDR3. Each record gives: CDR3 length, J gene, D gene, V gene, CDR3 protein. A D gene is named only where the DNA matches it firmly.

10,TRBJ2-1,TRBD1,TRBV5-1,ASSSGQGEKF
15,TRBJ2-5,TRBD2,TRBV4-2,ASSQDGTSGTGETQY
11,TRBJ2-3,TRBD2,TRBV6-2/TRBV6-3,ASAGGPWDTQY
12,TRBJ2-3,.,TRBV5-5,ASSRDGGTDTQY
11,TRBJ2-7,.,TRBV25-1,ASSGLSGHEQY
15,TRBJ2-1,TRBD2,TRBV20-1,SARQREGRGSYNEQF
10,TRBJ2-1,.,TRBV27,ASSRLNNEQF
13,TRBJ1-2,.,TRBV4-3,ASSQDGSGNYGYT
13,.,.,TRBV29-1,SVIHGMGVRYEQY
10,.,TRBD2,TRBV29-1,SVTEGGYEQY
12,TRBJ2-1,.,TRBV9,ASSLYPEINEQF
12,TRBJ2-7,.,TRBV7-2,ASSFPAVSYEQY
12,TRBJ1-5,.,TRBV6-4,ASSLEVSNQPQH
9,TRBJ2-1,.,TRBV6-1,ANQGEDEQF
12,TRBJ1-4,TRBD1,TRBV6-5,ASSLDRRNEKLF
11,TRBJ2-7,.,TRBV5-1,ASSTTVSYEQY
13,TRBJ2-6,.,TRBV20-1,SAPRRGSGANVLT
14,TRBJ2-1,TRBD2,TRBV7-9,ASSLVSSGDYNEQF